This TCR beta chain is from a study of blood T cell repertoires in COVID-19 (dated by TCRdb to between 2020 and 2021). Turning to the overall study: Samples covering the acute and convalescent phases of COVID-19 were provided by collaborators in the United States, Italy and Spain. The samples were drawn from the first 160 participants of the ongoing ImmuneRACE study and from over 950 subjects provided by 6 global collaborators. The dataset comprised deeply sampled blood TCRbeta repertoires from subjects exposed to, actively infected with, or recovered from COVID-19. HLA class I and class II types, where available, came from metadata supplied by the sample provider rather than from assay-based typing. The repertoires were released in a freely available public database intended as a resource for research on the immune response to SARS-CoV-2. The material from the prospective study consisted of cDNA or gDNA derived from T cells, B-cell-depleted T cells, or PBMCs. A de-identified subject ID, COVID-19 status, age in years and sex were almost always included in the sample metadata. Broader findings and caveats from the paper: How much clinical and demographic metadata was included differed by source and by participant, and the metadata was provided uncurated.

Note on this clone: Its antigen is unknown. Base qualities are not at hand, and no much larger clone is one base apart.

Enrolling through a virtual design, the prospective study's participants ranged in age from roughly 18 to 95 years and lived across 24 United States geographic areas. In the prospective study, participants were assigned to cohorts based on the clinical history participants reported in a screening survey and a study questionnaire. Exposed participants were defined as having been in contact with someone with a PCR-confirmed or clinician-diagnosed COVID-19 case within 2 weeks of study entry. Mobile phlebotomists in the prospective study collected whole blood, serum and a nasopharyngeal or oropharyngeal swab from every participant. Prospective study participants could optionally give additional blood draws and questionnaires over an approximately two-month period. Blood samples from the prospective study were shipped frozen or at room temperature prior to DNA extraction. The immunoSEQ Assay, a bias-controlled multiplex PCR, was used to amplify TCRbeta CDR3 regions from genomic DNA. On the study's bioinformatics: The number of nucleated cells in each sample was estimated from the amplification of reference gene primers within the assay. Sequence reads were collapsed and filtered to measure the absolute abundance of every unique TCRbeta CDR3 rearrangement. For each sample, productive Simpson clonality was calculated by taking the square root of Simpson's diversity index across productive rearrangements. Entries here come from immuneACCESS through TCRdb and include only in-frame sequences with V and J called. Some clones fail to appear in such tables; in the studies checked, an unresolved V gene covers under half of the shortfall, and the cause of the remainder is unknown. V, J and clone size were drawn from that table, and D and trimming were deduced from the DNA. Recorded for this sample are about 350,000 clones; about 90% of them occurred a single time. Jointly, the top ten make up 0.95% to 1.1% of the sample.

At the junction V is shortened by 6 bases and J by 5 bases; bases outside the gene matches: 6. The germline V gene gives CDR1 as MNHEY and CDR2 as SVGAGI. The CDR3 holds 14 amino acids from the cysteine to the phenylalanine. The sequence is cut down to CDR3 DNA, 42 bases in frame from base 1. The sequenced material came from PBMCs or T cells enriched from blood (not recorded which). In this chain, TRBV6-5 is recombined with TRBJ2-2, with 7 bases in between that match TRBD1. The origin of this receptor is a woman in her thirties who had been exposed to COVID-19. Read as DNA, the sequence is TGTGCCAGCAGCGCGACAGGGTTTACCGGGGAGCTGTTTTTT. The resulting protein is CASSATGFTGELFF.